This is a list of T cell receptor beta chains from one sample in a study of human T cells and chemical hapten exposure. TCRdb fed the RACE reads into MiXCR, producing one record per CDR3 protein. The sample has fewer than 300,000 distinct CDR3 sequences, about 8.1% seen once. The source was whole blood, collected in connection with sensitization to the hapten diphenylcyclopropenone (DPC). These receptor sequences come from a woman aged 40 to 50 with alopecia areata. Some clones in this sample may be carry-over from other donors' samples. The CDR3 runs from the conserved cysteine through the conserved F or W. The D gene is left open where the match is weak. Expanded clones get a size class; other rows say once, few or many, or leave the size out.

V gene	J gene	D gene	clone size	CDR3 protein	CDR3 DNA
TRBV20-1	TRBJ2-7	-	many	CSAQGYEQYF	TGCAGTGCCCAGGGATACGAGCAGTACTTC
TRBV7-6	TRBJ2-7	-	few	CASSSEPSVEYF	TGTGCCAGCAGCTCTGAACCCTCAGTCGAGTACTTC
TRBV13	TRBJ2-7	-	-	CASSLGLRGFAEQYF	TGTGCCAGCAGCTTAGGCCTTAGGGGGTTCGCGGAGCAGTACTTC
TRBV7-9	TRBJ2-1	-	few	CASSSKGPQEQFF	TGTGCCAGCAGCTCGAAGGGCCCTCAGGAGCAGTTCTTC
TRBV7-2	TRBJ2-5	TRBD2	-	CASSILAAQETQYF	TGTGCCAGCAGCATACTAGCGGCCCAAGAGACCCAGTACTTC
TRBV10-3	TRBJ1-1	-	few	CAITGTVNTEAFF	TGTGCCATCACCGGGACGGTTAACACTGAAGCTTTCTTT
TRBV29-1	TRBJ1-2	TRBD1	few	CSVTGTEGYTF	TGCAGCGTGACAGGGACCGAAGGCTACACCTTC
TRBV7-2	TRBJ2-3	TRBD2	-	CASSPRSGRASGTDTQYF	TGTGCCAGCAGCCCCAGAAGCGGGAGGGCCTCTGGCACAGATACGCAGTATTTT
TRBV29-1	TRBJ2-2	TRBD1	-	CSVGGQGGGELFF	TGCAGCGTTGGGGGACAGGGAGGCGGGGAGCTGTTTTTT
TRBV7-3	TRBJ2-3	-	many	CASSLNGGVGDTQYF	TGTGCCAGCAGCTTAAACGGCGGGGTGGGAGATACGCAGTATTTT
TRBV5-1	TRBJ2-7	-	few	CASSWGTGTYEQYF	TGCGCCAGCAGCTGGGGGACCGGGACCTACGAGCAGTACTTC
TRBV6-5	TRBJ2-1	-	many	CASSYSRQGGNEQFF	TGTGCCAGCAGTTACTCGAGGCAGGGGGGCAATGAGCAGTTCTTC
TRBV25-1	TRBJ2-7	TRBD2	-	CASSPMVSSGRPYEQYF	TGTGCCAGCAGCCCCATGGTATCTAGCGGGAGGCCCTACGAGCAGTACTTC
TRBV6-2/TRBV6-3	TRBJ2-7	-	-	CASSYSTGGAGEQYF	TGTGCCAGCAGTTACTCGACCGGGGGAGCGGGCGAGCAGTACTTC
TRBV28	TRBJ2-7	-	many	CASNQRAYEQYF	TGTGCCAGCAATCAGCGCGCGTACGAGCAGTACTTC
TRBV7-9	TRBJ2-7	TRBD2	-	CASSRPEWEGYHEQYF	TGTGCCAGCAGCCGACCGGAGTGGGAGGGCTACCACGAGCAGTACTTC
TRBV7-2	TRBJ2-2	-	-	CASSLALADTGELFF	TGTGCCAGCAGCTTAGCGCTCGCCGACACCGGGGAGCTGTTTTTT
TRBV20-1	TRBJ2-7	TRBD2	many	CSAKTSGRTSVSYEQYF	TGCAGTGCTAAGACTAGCGGGAGGACATCTGTCTCCTACGAGCAGTACTTC
TRBV3-1	TRBJ2-4	-	-	CASSQGVLAKNIQYF	TGTGCCAGCAGCCAAGGAGTTCTAGCCAAAAACATTCAGTACTTC
TRBV13	TRBJ1-1	-	-	CASSLGQGGDTEAFF	TGTGCCAGCAGCTTAGGGCAGGGAGGGGACACTGAAGCTTTCTTT
TRBV19	TRBJ2-1	-	many	CASSIVNPTLGDEQFF	TGTGCCAGTAGTATAGTAAATCCAACCCTGGGGGATGAGCAGTTCTTC
TRBV7-2	TRBJ1-3	-	-	CASSQDRLSGNTIYF	TGTGCCAGCAGCCAGGACCGATTATCTGGAAACACCATATATTTT
TRBV14	TRBJ2-5	-	many	CASSQRGETQYF	TGTGCCAGCAGCCAGAGGGGCGAGACCCAGTACTTC
TRBV29-1	TRBJ2-1	-	few	CSVSRANEQFF	TGCAGCGTCTCCCGGGCCAATGAGCAGTTCTTC
TRBV29-1	TRBJ1-4	-	once	CSVGRGGNEKLFF	TGCAGCGTCGGGCGGGGCGGAAATGAAAAACTGTTTTTT
TRBV6-5	TRBJ2-1	TRBD2	-	CASSYSTSGSSYNEQFF	TGTGCCAGCAGTTACTCGACTAGCGGGAGCTCCTACAATGAGCAGTTCTTC
TRBV4-3	TRBJ1-3	-	-	CASSQVTGSPSGNTIYF	TGCGCCAGCAGCCAAGTGACGGGCTCACCCTCTGGAAACACCATATATTTT
TRBV20-1	TRBJ2-3	-	-	CSARDPPGANTDTQYF	TGCAGTGCTAGAGATCCACCGGGGGCCAACACAGATACGCAGTATTTT
TRBV20-1	TRBJ2-4	-	-	CSASGMGAKNIQYF	TGCAGTGCTAGTGGCATGGGGGCCAAAAACATTCAGTACTTC
TRBV28	TRBJ1-5	-	many	CASALPRQPQHF	TGTGCCAGCGCCCTGCCACGTCAGCCCCAGCATTTT
TRBV7-2	TRBJ2-1	-	few	CASSPLDGEYNEQFF	TGTGCCAGCAGCCCCCTGGACGGGGAATACAATGAGCAGTTCTTC
TRBV12-3/TRBV12-4	TRBJ1-1	TRBD1	few	CASNAGQRNTEAFF	TGTGCCAGCAACGCGGGACAGCGAAACACTGAAGCTTTCTTT
TRBV5-6	TRBJ1-1	-	few	CASRLRGQMNTEAFF	TGTGCCAGCAGGCTTCGTGGACAGATGAACACTGAAGCTTTCTTT
TRBV11-2	TRBJ2-3	-	few	CASSLTLSTDTQYF	TGTGCCAGCAGCTTAACCCTGAGCACAGATACGCAGTATTTT
TRBV7-9	TRBJ2-6	-	few	CASSLLGSSSGANVLTF	TGTGCCAGCAGTCTCTTAGGTTCCTCCTCTGGGGCCAACGTCCTGACTTTC
TRBV5-8	TRBJ2-1	-	few	CASSLGGPFNYNEQFF	TGTGCCAGCAGCTTGGGGGGGCCTTTCAACTACAATGAGCAGTTCTTC